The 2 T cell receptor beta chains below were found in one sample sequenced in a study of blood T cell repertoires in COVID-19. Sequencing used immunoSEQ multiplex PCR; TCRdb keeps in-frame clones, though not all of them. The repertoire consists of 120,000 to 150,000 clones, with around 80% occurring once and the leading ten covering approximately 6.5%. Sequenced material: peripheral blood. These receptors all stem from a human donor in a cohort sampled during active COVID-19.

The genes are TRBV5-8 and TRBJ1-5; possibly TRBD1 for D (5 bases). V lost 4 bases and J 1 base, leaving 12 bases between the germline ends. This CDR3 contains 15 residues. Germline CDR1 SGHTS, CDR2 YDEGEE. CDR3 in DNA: TGTGCCAGCAGCGCCCCCAGGGTCAGCAATCAGCCCCAGCATTTT. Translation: CASSAPRVSNQPQHF.

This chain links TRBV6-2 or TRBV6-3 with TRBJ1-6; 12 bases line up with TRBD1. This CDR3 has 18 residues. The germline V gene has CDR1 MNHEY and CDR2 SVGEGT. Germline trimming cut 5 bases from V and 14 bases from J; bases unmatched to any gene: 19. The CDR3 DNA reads TGTGCCAGCAGTAAAAGAATATTGCGGGACAGGGGGCCGCCGACCCTCCACTTT. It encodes CASSKRILRDRGPPTLHF.